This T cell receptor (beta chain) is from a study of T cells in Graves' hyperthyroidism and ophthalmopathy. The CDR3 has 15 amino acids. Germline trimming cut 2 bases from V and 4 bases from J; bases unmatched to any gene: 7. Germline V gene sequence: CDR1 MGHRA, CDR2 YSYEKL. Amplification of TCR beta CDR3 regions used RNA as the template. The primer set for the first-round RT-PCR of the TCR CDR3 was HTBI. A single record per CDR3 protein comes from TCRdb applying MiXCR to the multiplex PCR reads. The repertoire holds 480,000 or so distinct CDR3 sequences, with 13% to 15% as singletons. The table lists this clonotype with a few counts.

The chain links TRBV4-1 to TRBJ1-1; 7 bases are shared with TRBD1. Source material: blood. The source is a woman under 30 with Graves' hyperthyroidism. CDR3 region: CASSQPDRLSTEAFF. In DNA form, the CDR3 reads TGCGCCAGCAGCCAACCGGACAGGCTGAGCACTGAAGCTTTCTTT.